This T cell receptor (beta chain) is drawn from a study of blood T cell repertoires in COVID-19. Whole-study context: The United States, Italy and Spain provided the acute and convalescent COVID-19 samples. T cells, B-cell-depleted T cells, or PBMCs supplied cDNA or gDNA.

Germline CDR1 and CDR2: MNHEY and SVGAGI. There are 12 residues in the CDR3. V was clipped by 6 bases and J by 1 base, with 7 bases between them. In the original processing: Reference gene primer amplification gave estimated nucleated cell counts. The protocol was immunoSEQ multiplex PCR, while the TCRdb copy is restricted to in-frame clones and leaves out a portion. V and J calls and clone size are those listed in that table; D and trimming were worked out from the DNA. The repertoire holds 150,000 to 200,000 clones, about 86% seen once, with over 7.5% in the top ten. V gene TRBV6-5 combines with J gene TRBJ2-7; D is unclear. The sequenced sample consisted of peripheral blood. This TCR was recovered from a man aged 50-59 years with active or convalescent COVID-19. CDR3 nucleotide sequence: TGTGCCAGCAGAACCGAGTCCTACGAGCAGTACTTC. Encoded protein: CASRTESYEQYF.